This TCR beta chain is from a study of cytomegalovirus exposure and HLA in healthy donors (dated 2017 in TCRdb). Regarding the study in general: According to an earlier analysis of 550 to 700 of the donors, 150 million to 200 million T cells yielded some 120 million unique TCR beta sequences and 276 Gb of sequence data. Along with the approximately 700-subject first cohort, a separate validation cohort of 120 different subjects was used. HLA typing covered class I and class II loci at four-digit resolution. About 300 gigabases of sequencing data and approximately 93 million unique TCR sequences were included in an early release covering several hundred HLA-typed donors. Four to six DR-DQ haplotypes were handled as single units for association and clustering, since linkage in the cohort was strong. Alongside the repertoire data, information on donor age, sex, ethnicity and CMV serostatus was compiled. The study profiled the T cell repertoires of 550 to 700 subjects by immunosequencing and related them to cytomegalovirus serostatus. The study was designed to test whether signatures of past pathogen exposure could be identified by cataloging public T cell receptors. All discovery cohort repertoires had been generated on a single sequencing platform. In an earlier analysis of a few hundred of the donors, high-throughput TCR beta sequencing was used to judge whether each TCR beta V gene segment behaved as functional or pseudogenic. Typing coverage differed by locus: A, B, C, DRB1 and DQB1 were typed in about 620-630 donors, DQA1 in 522, DPA1 in 600 to 610, and DPB1 in 472. High-throughput TCR immunosequencing, statistical association of individual TCRs with disease status, and machine learning were combined to predict cytomegalovirus infection status. In a later genetic analysis, genome-wide SNP genotypes for about 55% of the 666 donors were used, and that subset was treated as a discovery cohort. Rather than using new phenotypic data, the later analysis identified candidate immune exposures from TCR beta sequences and from how often those sequences occurred across donors. Among some 410 genotyped donors of the cohort, an average of 235,054 unique TCR beta nucleotide sequences were sequenced per donor, around 20% of them non-productive. A later analysis re-examined previously published TCR beta repertoires from more than 600 donors and added high-resolution HLA genotyping to investigate patterns of TCR occurrence. The genetic ancestry cluster associated with self-reported Caucasian donors included 81% of the roughly 400 genotyped donors. Broad study findings and their caveats: Linkage disequilibrium might explain the correlated functional status among segregating V segments, but an unknown experimental factor could not be ruled out. In an earlier analysis of fewer than 700 of the donors, most TCR beta V segments appeared in productive rearrangements about 87% or about 30% of the time, broadly matching IMGT annotations. Across donors, most TCR sequences were observed very rarely, whereas some public TCRs were present in many individuals. In vitro tests confirmed that a few of the cytomegalovirus-associated TCR beta chains recognize cytomegalovirus antigens. According to the authors, the approach could potentially be generalized to other disease states and immunological phenotypes. The 87-base-pair reads could not distinguish some IMGT-functional V segments, including TRBV6-2 and TRBV6-3, so those segments were excluded. The study gave a list of some 150 TCR beta chains associated with cytomegalovirus. Because counts were too low, some 16 rarely observed V segments, including chromosome 9 orphons, were excluded from the earlier analysis of a few hundred of the donors. In both the original and validation cohorts, the classifier was reported to diagnose cytomegalovirus status with high specificity and sensitivity. A further reported finding was that TCR beta sequences accurately predicted the HLA-A and HLA-B alleles for most subjects in the first cohort. Most CMV-associated TCR beta chains appeared to be HLA-restricted in a later analysis, and the HLA associations seemed to be driven largely by CMV exposure. At a false discovery rate of 0.05, a later analysis linked about 17,000 TCR beta sequences to specific HLA alleles. For the cohort, immune exposure information was limited to CMV serostatus. Because some donors lacked HLA typing at each locus, the association tests relied only on the typed subset. When HLA alleles, especially DR and DQ, strongly co-occurred, TCR associations were difficult to assign to individual alleles. A cluster of highly shared sequence variants was judged likely to be a technical artifact of the sequencing pipeline. Only TCR beta chains were sequenced in this cohort, and the absence of alpha or paired-chain data limited detectable features. A later analysis found that TCR association rates varied across HLA loci, with DRB1 alleles showing the most associated TCRs and HLA-C alleles the fewest. The presence/absence analyses assumed that sequencing depth was roughly uniform across donors, and that assumption may not be true. Compared with equally common non-associated chains, HLA-associated TCR beta chains in a later analysis were more clonally expanded and had lower generation probabilities. A later genetic analysis associated a missense DCLRE1C variant with V-gene and J-gene trimming of TCR beta chains, and an independent cohort replicated the association. Several of the top co-occurrence clusters appeared to be linked to parvovirus B19, influenza, CMV and Epstein-Barr virus, according to a later analysis. In a later genetic analysis, fewer N-insertions in productive TCRs were reported among donors in an Asian-associated ancestry cluster than the approximately 630-donor mean.

This clone turned up a few times. The antigen it binds to is not known. The junction departs from the called germline gene at one end, perhaps through a read error. Receptors were amplified or captured by the immunoSEQ multiplex PCR assay. The multiplex PCR relied on a mix of 60 forward primers for TCR Vbeta segments and 13 reverse primers for TCR Jbeta segments. A multiplex PCR assay on genomic DNA amplified the CDR3 region of rearranged TCR beta genes. Amplified TCR beta libraries were sequenced as 87-base-pair reads on the Illumina HiSeq System. Under the source paper's analysis protocol: A later analysis tallied roughly 76 million unique TCR beta chains across the 666 repertoires, and around 9.9 million of those chains were shared by two or more donors. To remove PCR and sequencing errors, raw reads were error-corrected and collapsed into unique sequences using a nearest-neighbor algorithm that merged closely related sequences. To assign V, D and J gene segments, CDR3 sequences were aligned to IMGT reference sequences. For a sequence to be retained, a match of at least six nucleotides to both a V gene segment and a J gene segment was required. A rearrangement was called productive if the CDR3 had no stop codons and remained in frame with V and J, and every other rearrangement was called non-productive. Following IMGT convention, CDR3 was defined as the stretch from the second conserved V-encoded cysteine to the conserved J-encoded phenylalanine. In an earlier analysis of around 600 of the donors, sequences lacking an unambiguous match to a single V gene segment were excluded. An earlier analysis of approximately 590 of the donors classified V segments as functional when productive rearrangements were above 56.7% and as segregating when the standard deviation between donors was above 5%. A statistical classification framework was built to diagnose cytomegalovirus status from the catalog of TCR beta chain sequences. A later analysis assigned V and J genes by comparing TCR nucleotide sequences with IMGT/GENE-DB human TR gene sequences. Using the TCRdist pipeline, a later analysis assigned CDR3 sequences along with most-parsimonious VDJ recombination scenarios. In a later analysis, every TCR beta chain was defined by the combination of its CDR3 amino acid sequence and its V-gene family, and reads without a unique V-gene family were dropped. As a way to deal with suspected cross-contamination and a sequencing artifact, a later analysis dropped approximately 590 nucleotide sequences that were highly shared and had low generation probability. In a later analysis, a clonal expansion index was calculated for each public chain from normalized within-repertoire ranks of inferred template counts. Generation probabilities in a later analysis came from a VDJ recombination model fitted to out-of-frame rearrangements, and those results were checked against IGoR. Hypergeometric tests were used in a later analysis to score TCR-TCR, TCR-HLA and TCR-CMV co-occurrence, with a repertoire-size bias correction applied to the TCR pairs. A later analysis estimated false discovery rates by permuting HLA or CMV assignments 20 times. In a later analysis, co-occurring TCRs were grouped using DBSCAN, with TCRdist sequence similarity added in when clustering inside HLA-allele-positive subsets. For co-occurrence clustering, repertoires with fewer than 30,000 or more than 120,000 public chains were excluded, along with roughly five repertoires with anomalous nucleotide sharing. TCRdb took this table from immuneACCESS and kept in-frame rearrangements with V and J called. Such tables lack part of the clones; where checked against another copy, unresolved V genes explain under half of the gap, and the rest is unexplained. The V and J calls and the clone size are those of that table, but D and trimming were determined from the DNA. For this sample there are around 170,000 clones; roughly 84% appear just once. More than 0.35% of the sample belongs to the ten largest clones.

CDR3 length: 13 amino acids, cysteine to phenylalanine. Only the CDR3 DNA is retained, 39 bases long and in frame from the first base. The germline V gene encodes CDR1 SGHDT and CDR2 YYEEEE. In total, 600 or so healthy bone marrow donors made up the cohort. All cohort members were sampled while nominally healthy, although unrecorded immune exposures were likely present. The donor was CMV seronegative and belonged to the group of over 300 seronegative cohort members. A peripheral blood sample was provided by each donor, and peripheral blood mononuclear cells were used for TCR beta sequencing. The Qiagen DNeasy Blood Extraction Kit was used to extract genomic DNA from the blood cell samples.

The sequence links TRBV5-6 to TRBJ1-2, with TRBD1 matching 7 junction bases. What was sequenced was PBMCs. The TCR sequence derives from a boy younger than 10 in good health and CMV-seronegative. The nucleotide sequence is TGTGCCAGCAGGTTGGACAGGAGCTATGGCTACACCTTC. Translation gives CASRLDRSYGYTF.